A single sample is the source of the 22 T cell receptor beta chains below, sequenced in a study of graft-versus-host responses after intestinal transplantation. TCRdb keeps only in-frame clones here, not all; method: immunoSEQ multiplex PCR. The data contain tens of thousands of clones, 84% of them seen just once; the ten biggest clones take up around 0.37%. These TCRs are of unknown antigen specificity. This specimen was unstimulated CD4+ T cells sorted from spleen or lymph node cells, taken before transplant. The receptors here all came from a human donor who was the organ donor for an intestinal transplant.

The chain carries TRBV11-2 and TRBJ1-1; D is possibly TRBD1 (5 bases). V was clipped by 5 bases and J by 5 bases, with 18 bases between them. This CDR3 has 15 amino acids. Germline assignment: CDR1 SGHAT and CDR2 FQNNGV. Here the CDR3 reads CASSPNPGGGTEAFF. CDR3 coding DNA: TGTGCCAGCAGCCCTAACCCGGGCGGGGGAACTGAAGCTTTCTTT.

The chain is built from TRBV5-1 and TRBJ1-3, with D tentatively TRBD1 (5 bases). Germline CDR1 and CDR2: SGHRS and YFSETQ. V was pared by 5 bases and J by 0 bases, with 9 bases between. The CDR3 runs to 14 residues. CDR3 bases: TGCGCCAGCAGTCCAGGGTACTCTGGAAACACCATATATTTT. Its translation: CASSPGYSGNTIYF.

This rearrangement joins TRBV4-2 to TRBJ2-2; 14 positions agree with TRBD2. The CDR3 covers 16 residues. Germline CDR1 LGHNA, CDR2 YNFKEQ. After removal of 3 bases from V and 7 bases from J, the junction contained 4 bases not matched to a gene. CDR3 sequence (DNA): TGTGCCAGCAGCCAGGGACTAGCGGGGGCTGGCGGGGAGCTGTTTTTT. Translating gives CASSQGLAGAGGELFF.

The chain joins TRBV11-2 to TRBJ2-1, with D possibly matching TRBD2 (7 bases). The ends were cut back, 4 bases at V and 8 bases at J, with 18 bases in the middle. This CDR3 contains 15 residues. Germline V gene sequence: CDR1 SGHAT, CDR2 FQNNGV. In nucleotides, the CDR3 is TGTGCCAGCAGCTCGGAAGGGGGGGCCGTATATGAGCAGTTCTTC. Translated: CASSSEGGAVYEQFF.

This clone was seen a handful of times. The chain carries TRBV12-5 and TRBJ2-7, with D perhaps TRBD1 (6 bases). Trimming took 2 bases from V and 6 from J, leaving 14 bases between them. Germline loops: CDR1 LGHNT, CDR2 FRNRAP. The CDR3 sequence is 14 residues long. The CDR3 DNA reads TGTGCTAGTGGTTTGTGTAGCAGGGGAAGCGAGCAGTACGTC. Translated: CASGLCSRGSEQYV.

V and J are TRBV9 and TRBJ1-6, with D perhaps TRBD1 (6 bases). Looked up from germline, CDR1 is SGDLS and CDR2 is YYNGEE. The CDR3 extends over 15 amino acids. V was pared by 1 base and J by 8 bases, with 13 bases between. In nucleotides, the CDR3 is TGTGCCAGCAGCGTATCCCCGGGACAACATTCACCCCTCCACTTT. It specifies CASSVSPGQHSPLHF.

The chain has TRBV30 and TRBJ1-2; TRBD1 agrees at 9 bases. Germline CDR1 is GTSNPN and CDR2 is SVGIG (reference sequence). Unmatched junction bases numbered 8, after V lost 3 bases and J lost 3 bases. CDR3 length: 15 residues. The CDR3 DNA sequence: TGTGCCTGGAGCCTTTTGGGGACAGGGCACTATGGCTACACCTTC. Its protein product is CAWSLLGTGHYGYTF. Together with reference TRBV30 and TRBJ1-2, the CDR3 gives the full variable domain: SQTIHQWPATLVQPVGSPLSLECTVEGTSNPNLYWYRQAAGRGLQLLFYSVGIGQISSEVPQNLSASRPQDRQFILSSKKLLLSDSGFYLCAWSLLGTGHYGYTFGSGTRLTVV.

J is TRBJ2-1 and V is TRBV7-8; weak D call: TRBD1 (6 bases). In germline, CDR1 is SGHVS, CDR2 FQNEAQ. The CDR3 has 15 amino acids. V was trimmed by 5 bases and J by 6 bases, leaving 17 bases between them. The CDR3 nucleotides read TGTGCCAGCAGCCTCCGGGACAAGTCTGTCAATGAGCAGTTCTTC. Encoded protein: CASSLRDKSVNEQFF.

The chain combines TRBV7-9 with TRBJ2-3; TRBD2 might be the D (5 bases). Germline CDR1 and CDR2: SEHNR and FQNEAQ (reference sequence). This CDR3 spans 16 amino acids. V lost 1 base and J lost 0, with 11 bases in between. CDR3 sequence (DNA): TGTGCCAGCAGCTTAGGTCGGACGGGGAGCACAGATACGCAGTATTTT. It translates to CASSLGRTGSTDTQYF.

The chain couples TRBV19 to TRBJ2-5; maybe TRBD2 (7 bases). Trimming shortened V by 7 bases and J by 3 bases, and 12 bases separated the two germline ends. CDR1 LNHDA and CDR2 SQIVND come from the germline V gene (reference sequence). The CDR3 loop spans 13 amino acids. CDR3 region: CASKKGGEETQYF. The DNA of the CDR3 is TGTGCCAGTAAAAAGGGGGGGGAAGAGACCCAGTACTTC.

The V call is TRBV29-1, the J call TRBJ1-3; D not certain. Trimming cost V 3 bases and J 0 bases, with 9 bases left between them. The CDR3 loop spans 14 amino acids. CDR1 SQVTM and CDR2 ANQGSEA come from the germline V gene. The CDR3: CSVDSRDSGNTIYF. For the CDR3, the DNA is TGCAGCGTTGATTCCCGGGACTCTGGAAACACCATATATTTT.

This clone has more than one count but fewer than ten. The chain employs TRBV5-6 and TRBJ2-1; D gene ambiguous. V gave up 4 bases and J gave up 5 bases, with 7 bases separating them. The CDR3 is made up of 12 amino acids. Germline-derived CDR1 and CDR2 are SGHDT and YYEEEE. CDR3 residues: CASSGVDNEQFF. The CDR3 nucleotides are TGTGCCAGCAGCGGAGTCGACAATGAGCAGTTCTTC.

This chain joins TRBV28 and TRBJ2-5, with 7 bases that match TRBD2. This CDR3 comprises 13 residues. Germline CDR1 is MDHEN and CDR2 is SYDVKM. The V segment lost 7 bases and the J segment 1 base; nucleotides outside the gene matches: 3. This CDR3 reads CASIASGQETQYF. CDR3 in DNA: TGTGCCAGCATCGCTAGCGGCCAAGAGACCCAGTACTTC.

This clone appeared once. The rearrangement links TRBV29-1 to TRBJ1-3; 7 nucleotides match TRBD1. Germline values: CDR1 SQVTM, CDR2 ANQGSEA. The CDR3 runs 14 residues. After removal of 6 bases from V and 4 bases from J, the junction contained 9 bases not matched to a gene. CDR3 in amino acids: CSVPSQGNGNTIYF. CDR3 in DNA: TGCAGCGTCCCCTCACAGGGGAACGGAAACACCATATATTTT.

This chain connects TRBV5-1 to TRBJ2-2; no reliable D call. This CDR3 comprises 16 residues. The germline V and J ends were trimmed by 0 bases and 0 bases, with 9 bases remaining between them. Looked up from germline, CDR1 is SGHRS and CDR2 is YFSETQ. As DNA, the CDR3 is TGCGCCAGCAGCTTGGTAGTTGCGACGAACACCGGGGAGCTGTTTTTT. It codes for CASSLVVATNTGELFF.

This clone showed up just a few times. The chain joins TRBV28 to TRBJ1-2; D is undetermined. This CDR3 is built from 13 residues. V was clipped by 6 bases and J by 6 bases, with 14 bases between them. Germline CDR1 is MDHEN and CDR2 is SYDVKM. The CDR3 reads CASSPARGHGYTF. The CDR3 region has the DNA TGTGCCAGCAGCCCCGCCAGAGGGCATGGCTACACCTTC.

The rearrangement joins TRBV2 to TRBJ1-2; no definite D call. The V and J ends lost 7 bases and 1 base respectively, with 13 bases between them. Germline V CDR1 and CDR2: SNHLY, FYNNEI. The CDR3 is 14 amino acids. The CDR3: CASTSSGVNYGYTF. CDR3 in DNA: TGTGCCAGCACCTCAAGCGGGGTTAACTATGGCTACACCTTC.

V gene TRBV18 combines with J gene TRBJ2-5; perhaps TRBD2 as D (5 bases). The CDR3 totals 17 residues. Germline CDR1 is KGHSH and CDR2 is LQKENI. V lost 5 bases and J lost 5, with 24 bases in between. The CDR3 loop is CASSGGTGRSSGETQYF. The CDR3, as DNA: TGTGCCAGCTCAGGTGGCACGGGGAGAAGTTCGGGGGAGACCCAGTACTTC.

V gene TRBV18 combines with J gene TRBJ1-1, with D uncertain. This CDR3 has 19 residues. Between the trimmed V and J ends, which lost 6 bases and 1 base, there was a span of 27 bases. CDR1 is KGHSH and CDR2 is LQKENI in the germline V gene. CDR3 nucleotides: TGTGCCAGCTCTAATCTCCCCTCTCTACGACAAGACAAGAACACTGAAGCTTTCTTT. It specifies CASSNLPSLRQDKNTEAFF.

The V call is TRBV28, the J call TRBJ2-1, with 8 bases that match TRBD2. CDR1 and CDR2 (germline): MDHEN, SYDVKM. Trimming cost V 4 bases and J 9 bases; bases outside gene matches: 8. The CDR3 loop spans 14 amino acids. CDR3 sequence (DNA): TGTGCCAGCAGTTCACCCACGGGAGGGGGTGAGCAGTTCTTC. Protein sequence: CASSSPTGGGEQFF.

V and J are TRBV2 and TRBJ1-5, with 9 bases matching TRBD1. J gave up 1 base and V 8 bases, and 6 bases lay outside the gene matches. The CDR3 length is 15 residues. From germline, CDR1 is SNHLY and CDR2 FYNNEI. CDR3 region: CASRGQGTSNQPQHF. DNA of the CDR3: TGTGCCAGCCGAGGACAGGGGACGAGCAATCAGCCCCAGCATTTT.

V and J are TRBV10-3 and TRBJ1-5; no definite D call. Trimming shortened V by 5 bases and J by 0 bases, and 11 bases separated the two germline ends. The CDR3 is 15 residues long. Germline V gene lookup returns CDR1 ENHRY and CDR2 SYGVKD. The CDR3 region is CAISSRDNSNQPQHF. The CDR3 DNA reads TGTGCCATCAGTTCCAGAGACAATAGCAATCAGCCCCAGCATTTT.